This TCR beta chain was found in a study of early T cells in non-severe SARS-CoV-2 infection. TCRdb independently ran MiXCR on the 5' RACE reads; one entry per CDR3 protein. The table has 100,000 to 130,000 distinct CDR3 sequences, more than 9.5% seen once. This clonotype was counted ten times or more. The CDR3 length is 12 residues. V lost 8 bases and J lost 5, with 11 bases in between. Germline CDR1 reads SEHNR; CDR2 reads FQNEAQ (reference sequence). The rearrangement links TRBV7-9 to TRBJ2-3; unclear D gene. The TCR sequence derives from an adult who was a healthcare worker with PCR-confirmed SARS-CoV-2 infection or an uninfected control (not recorded which). What was sequenced was whole blood. The CDR3 nucleotides read TGTGCCAGCTGGATGAGCGTAGATACGCAGTATTTT. Its translation is CASWMSVDTQYF.